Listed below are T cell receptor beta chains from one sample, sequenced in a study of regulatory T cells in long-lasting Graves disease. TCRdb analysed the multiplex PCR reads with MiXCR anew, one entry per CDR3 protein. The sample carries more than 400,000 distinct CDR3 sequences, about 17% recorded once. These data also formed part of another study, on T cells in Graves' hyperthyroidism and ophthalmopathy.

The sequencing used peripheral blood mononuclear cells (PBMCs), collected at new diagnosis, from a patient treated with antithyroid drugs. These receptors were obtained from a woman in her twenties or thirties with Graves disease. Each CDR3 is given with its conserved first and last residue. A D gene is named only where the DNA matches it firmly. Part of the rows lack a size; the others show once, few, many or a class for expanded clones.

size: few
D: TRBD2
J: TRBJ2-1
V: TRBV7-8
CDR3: CASSFGASGSLNEQFF
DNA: TGTGCCAGCAGCTTCGGGGCCAGCGGGAGCTTGAATGAGCAGTTCTTC

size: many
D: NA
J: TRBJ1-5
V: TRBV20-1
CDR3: CSGRMGYSNQPQHF
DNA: TGCAGTGGTAGGATGGGATATAGCAATCAGCCCCAGCATTTT

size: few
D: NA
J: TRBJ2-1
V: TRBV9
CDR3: CASSVSGTARDEQFF
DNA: TGTGCCAGCAGCGTGAGTGGGACCGCTCGGGATGAGCAGTTCTTC

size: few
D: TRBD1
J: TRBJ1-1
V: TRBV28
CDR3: CASSSSYRDSITEAFF
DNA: TGTGCCAGCAGTTCGAGCTACCGGGACAGTATCACTGAAGCTTTCTTT

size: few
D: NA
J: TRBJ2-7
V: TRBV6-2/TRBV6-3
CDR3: CASGRQNSYEQYF
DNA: TGTGCCAGCGGAAGGCAGAACTCCTACGAGCAGTACTTC

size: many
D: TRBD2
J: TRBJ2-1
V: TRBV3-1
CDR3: CASSPAGGGNEQFF
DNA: TGTGCCAGCAGCCCAGCGGGAGGCGGGAATGAGCAGTTCTTC

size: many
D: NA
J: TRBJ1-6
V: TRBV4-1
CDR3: CASSGQLDNSPLHF
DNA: TGCGCCAGCAGCGGACAGCTCGATAATTCACCCCTCCACTTT

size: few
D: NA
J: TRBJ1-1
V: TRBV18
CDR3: CASSPKSTEAFF
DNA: TGTGCCAGCTCACCGAAGAGTACTGAAGCTTTCTTT

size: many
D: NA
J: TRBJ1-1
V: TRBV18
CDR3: CASSQVREVWTEAFF
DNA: TGTGCCAGCTCACAGGTCAGGGAGGTGTGGACTGAAGCTTTCTTT

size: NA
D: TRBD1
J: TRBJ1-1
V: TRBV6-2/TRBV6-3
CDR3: CASSSYRGQDLAFF
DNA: TGTGCCAGCAGCTCCTACCGGGGACAGGATTTGGCTTTCTTT

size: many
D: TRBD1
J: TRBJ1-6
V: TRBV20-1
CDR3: CSARGPTQGTNSPLHF
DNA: TGCAGTGCTAGAGGGCCCACACAGGGGACGAATTCACCCCTCCACTTT

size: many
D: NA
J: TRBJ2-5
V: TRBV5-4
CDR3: CASSLGVKETQYF
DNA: TGTGCCAGCAGCCTGGGGGTAAAAGAGACCCAGTACTTC

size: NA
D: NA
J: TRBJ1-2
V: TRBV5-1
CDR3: CASSLEQGTYGYTF
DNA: TGCGCCAGCAGCTTGGAACAGGGAACCTATGGCTACACCTTC

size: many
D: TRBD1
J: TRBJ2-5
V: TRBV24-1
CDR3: CATSDAPGRTGGYQETQYF
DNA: TGTGCCACCAGTGATGCCCCCGGGAGGACAGGGGGGTACCAAGAGACCCAGTACTTC

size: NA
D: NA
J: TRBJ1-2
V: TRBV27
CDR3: CAKGVHYGYTF
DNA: TGTGCCAAGGGGGTCCACTATGGCTACACCTTC

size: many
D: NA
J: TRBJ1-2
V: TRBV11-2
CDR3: CASSQRRDYGYTF
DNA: TGTGCCAGCAGCCAAAGGAGGGACTATGGCTACACCTTC

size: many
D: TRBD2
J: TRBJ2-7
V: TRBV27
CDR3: CASSFEASGTYEQYF
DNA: TGTGCCAGCAGTTTCGAGGCTAGCGGGACCTACGAGCAGTACTTC

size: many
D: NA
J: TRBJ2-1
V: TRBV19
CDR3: CASSIDRADYNEQFF
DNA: TGTGCCAGTAGTATAGATCGGGCGGACTACAATGAGCAGTTCTTC

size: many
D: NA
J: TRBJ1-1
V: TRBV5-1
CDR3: CASSLAGYTEAFF
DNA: TGCGCCAGCAGCTTGGCCGGGTACACTGAAGCTTTCTTT

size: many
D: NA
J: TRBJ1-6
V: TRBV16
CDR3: CASSQISPTYNSPLHF
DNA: TGTGCCAGCAGCCAAATCTCACCCACGTATAATTCACCCCTCCACTTT

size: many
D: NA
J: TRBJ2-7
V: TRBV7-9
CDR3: CASSFRGGPPNSYEQYF
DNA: TGTGCCAGCAGCTTCCGGGGAGGACCACCAAACTCTTACGAGCAGTACTTC

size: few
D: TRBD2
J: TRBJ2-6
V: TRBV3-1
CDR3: CASSQDGVSAGAGANVLTF
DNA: TGTGCCAGCAGCCAAGATGGGGTATCAGCGGGAGCTGGGGCCAACGTCCTGACTTTC

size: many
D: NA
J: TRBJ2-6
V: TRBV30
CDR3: CAWMGRTSFSGANVLTF
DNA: TGTGCCTGGATGGGGCGGACCAGTTTCTCTGGGGCCAACGTCCTGACTTTC

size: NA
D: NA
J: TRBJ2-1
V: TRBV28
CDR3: CASSSSGGDTRFF
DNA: TGTGCCAGCAGTTCCTCTGGGGGGGACACCCGGTTCTTC

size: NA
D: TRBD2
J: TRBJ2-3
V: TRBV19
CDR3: CASRGVAGGFDTQYF
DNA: TGTGCCAGTAGAGGGGTAGCGGGAGGATTTGATACGCAGTATTTT

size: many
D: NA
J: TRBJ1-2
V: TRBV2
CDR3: CASTSLTKSNYSYTF
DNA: TGTGCCAGCACCTCTCTCACGAAATCTAACTATAGCTACACCTTC